These 12 T cell receptor beta chains originate from one sample sequenced in a study of blood T cells in healthy people across ages. Using a J-beta primer mix together with a sample-barcoded 5' primer, a second PCR was run for about 6 to 12 cycles. MiXCR, run by TCRdb on the 5' RACE reads, gives a single entry per CDR3 protein. The sample shows fewer than 800,000 distinct CDR3 sequences, around 45% of them seen only once. Sequencing input: blood. The receptors shown here come from a woman aged 60-75 years in good health.

The chain links TRBV4-1 to TRBJ2-4; 9 bases align to TRBD1. The closer fit of TRBJ2-7 to the DNA end suggests the J call may be wrong. From germline, CDR1 is MGHRA and CDR2 YSYEKL. CDR3 length: 16 amino acids. The CDR3 loop is CASSQDSNRGPSEQYF. The CDR3 DNA is TGCGCCAGCAGCCAAGACTCGAACAGGGGGCCTAGCGAGCAGTACTTC.

V and J are TRBV28 and TRBJ2-1; possibly TRBD2 for D (5 bases). The CDR3 extends over 12 amino acids. CDR1 MDHEN and CDR2 SYDVKM come from the germline V gene. Trimming took off 7 bases at V and 9 bases at J, with 13 bases between the two ends. CDR3 sequence: CASTILGTEQFF. DNA for the CDR3: TGTGCCAGCACCATACTAGGCACTGAGCAGTTCTTC. Based on the CDR3 plus reference TRBV28 and TRBJ2-1, the full variable domain is DVKVTQSSRYLVKRTGEKVFLECVQDMDHENMFWYRQDPGLGLRLIYFSYDVKMKEKGDIPEGYSVSREKKERFSLILESASTNQTSMYLCASTILGTEQFFGPGTRLTVL.

As concerns this clonotype: A much more abundant neighbour one base away suggests this may be a read error. This chain links TRBV5-1 with TRBJ1-2, with D possibly TRBD1 on 6 matching bases. In germline, CDR1 is SGHRS, CDR2 YFSETQ. This CDR3 spans 15 amino acids. Trimming took 0 bases from V and 4 from J, leaving 13 bases between them. DNA for the CDR3: TGCGCCAGCAGCTTGGATTTCACAGGGTCCTATGGCTACACCTTC. Translation: CASSLDFTGSYGYTF.

This chain joins TRBV5-8 and TRBJ2-5, with TRBD1 matching over 8 bases. The CDR3 totals 14 residues. Looked up from germline, CDR1 is SGHTS and CDR2 is YDEGEE. The ends lost 6 bases at V and 5 bases at J; junction bases unmatched: 9. The CDR3 DNA reads as TGTGCCAGCAAAACCGGGACAGGCCACGAGACCCAGTACTTC. It specifies CASKTGTGHETQYF.

This chain links TRBV7-3 with TRBJ2-5, with 12 bases that match TRBD2. The CDR3 runs 13 residues. The germline gives CDR1 SGHTA, CDR2 FQGTGA. V dropped 4 bases and J dropped 11; count of bases not matched to a gene: 5. The CDR3 here is CASSSGLAGPQYF. The DNA of the CDR3 is TGTGCCAGCAGCTCCGGACTAGCGGGACCACAGTACTTC.

The chain recombines TRBV24-1 with TRBJ1-2; unclear D gene. Germline CDR1 and CDR2: KGHDR and SFDVKD. This CDR3 spans 13 amino acids. V gave up 1 base and J gave up 4 bases, with 6 bases separating them. The CDR3 region has the DNA TGTGCCACCAGTGATTTCATAGGCTATGGCTACACCTTC. Its translation: CATSDFIGYGYTF.

The chain links TRBV5-1 to TRBJ2-7, with D uncertain. Germline lookup yields CDR1 SGHRS and CDR2 YFSETQ. The CDR3 has 16 amino acids. Trimming left V 6 bases short and J 0 bases short, with 19 bases between. The CDR3 DNA reads TGCGCCAGCAATTTGGAGCCCTCAGGCAGCTCCTACGAGCAGTACTTC. Its protein is CASNLEPSGSSYEQYF.

The chain carries TRBV7-8 and TRBJ1-2; tentatively, D is TRBD1 (5 bases). Germline CDR1 reads SGHVS; CDR2 reads FQNEAQ. The V gene lost 5 bases and the J gene lost 4 bases, with 14 bases spanning the gap. CDR3 length: 14 amino acids. The CDR3 DNA follows: TGTGCCAGCAGCACTATGGGGGTGACCTATGGCTACACCTTC. Protein: CASSTMGVTYGYTF. Full variable domain (remainder filled in from reference TRBV7-8 and TRBJ1-2): GAGVSQSPRYKVAKRGQDVALRCDPISGHVSLFWYQQALGQGPEFLTYFQNEAQLDKSGLPSDRFFAERPEGSVSTLKIQRTQQEDSAVYLCASSTMGVTYGYTFGSGTRLTVV.

This rearrangement joins TRBV5-1 to TRBJ2-7; TRBD1 agrees at 8 bases. The germline gives CDR1 SGHRS, CDR2 YFSETQ. The CDR3 sequence is 17 residues long. V trimming: 6 bases; J trimming: 0 bases; junction bases outside the gene matches: 14. The CDR3, as DNA: TGCGCCAGCACGCCCGGGGCCGGGACAGGAGCCTCCTACGAGCAGTACTTC. This encodes CASTPGAGTGASYEQYF.

This rearrangement joins TRBV7-2 to TRBJ2-7; TRBD2 aligns across 10 bases. Germline loops: CDR1 SGHTA, CDR2 FQGNSA. There are 14 residues in the CDR3. Trimming cost V 5 bases and J 7 bases; bases outside gene matches: 8. CDR3 in DNA: TGTGCCAGCAGCGGGACTAGCGCCTACAATGAGCAGTACTTC. This translates into CASSGTSAYNEQYF.

The J gene is TRBJ2-7, the V gene TRBV2; D uncertain. The V end was cut by 3 bases, the J end by 2 bases, with 8 bases between. Germline lookup yields CDR1 SNHLY and CDR2 FYNNEI. The CDR3 has 13 amino acids. CDR3 coding DNA: TGTGCCAGCAGTGACGGCACCACCTACGAGCAGTACTTC. Translating gives CASSDGTTYEQYF.

In this sample, this clonotype turned up a few times. V and J are TRBV6-2 or TRBV6-3 and TRBJ2-7, with 8 bases matching TRBD2. Germline lookup yields CDR1 MNHEY and CDR2 SVGEGT. The CDR3 loop spans 14 amino acids. V lost 2 bases, J lost 3 bases, and 3 bases stayed unmatched. CDR3 protein: CASSYSGGYYEQYF. The CDR3 DNA is TGTGCCAGCAGTTACAGCGGGGGTTACTACGAGCAGTACTTC.